What follows describes a single T cell receptor (beta chain). This clone was picked up one time. Its antigen target is currently unknown. Base-call qualities are not available, and no considerably larger clone is one nucleotide away. The data are from a study of cytomegalovirus exposure and HLA in healthy donors (dated by TCRdb to 2015 to 2018). With regard to the full study: An earlier analysis of about 560 of the donors reported roughly 300 Gb of sequence data and about 120 million unique TCR beta sequences obtained from about 170 million T cells. Along with the approximately 700-subject first cohort, a separate validation cohort of over 90 different subjects was used. Rather than using new phenotypic data, the later analysis identified candidate immune exposures from TCR beta sequences and from how often those sequences occurred across donors. Alongside the repertoire data, information on donor age, sex, ethnicity and CMV serostatus was compiled. The genetic ancestry cluster associated with self-reported Caucasian donors included 80% to 90% of the roughly 380 genotyped donors. A later genetic analysis used genome-wide SNP genotypes for about 55% of the 666 donors, treating that subset as a discovery cohort. The study was designed to test whether signatures of past pathogen exposure could be identified by cataloging public T cell receptors. An early release covering roughly 600 HLA-typed donors comprised roughly 300 gigabases of sequencing data and 85 million or so unique TCR sequences. Typing coverage differed by locus: A, B, C, DRB1 and DQB1 were typed in about 620-630 donors, DQA1 in 500 to 550, DPA1 in approximately 600, and DPB1 in just under 490. Among some 400 genotyped donors of the cohort, an average of around 250,000 unique TCR beta nucleotide sequences was sequenced per donor, of which about 18% were non-productive. To study patterns of TCR occurrence, a later analysis re-analyzed previously published TCR beta repertoires from around 660 donors and added high-resolution HLA genotyping. Every discovery cohort repertoire had been produced on one sequencing platform. The study profiled the T cell repertoires of under 850 subjects by immunosequencing and related them to cytomegalovirus serostatus. Both class I and class II loci were covered by HLA typing, at four-digit resolution. The study combined high-throughput TCR immunosequencing, statistical association of individual TCRs with disease status, and machine learning to predict cytomegalovirus infection status. About five DR-DQ haplotypes were handled as single units for association and clustering because linkage in the cohort was strong. An earlier analysis of several hundred of the donors applied high-throughput TCR beta sequencing to assess whether each TCR beta V gene segment acted as functional or pseudogenic. Findings and caveats that apply to the study as a whole: Broadly in line with IMGT annotations, most TCR beta V segments showed up in productive rearrangements about 87% or about 30% of the time in an earlier analysis of several hundred of the donors. Some IMGT-functional V segments, including TRBV6-2 and TRBV6-3, could not be distinguished by the 87-base-pair reads and were therefore excluded. The sequencing pipeline was judged likely to have produced a cluster of highly shared sequence variants as a technical artifact. A later analysis associated about 17,000 TCR beta sequences with specific HLA alleles at a false discovery rate of 0.05. Because counts were too low, roughly 16 rarely observed V segments, including chromosome 9 orphons, were left out of the earlier analysis of 500 to 650 of the donors. Several of the top co-occurrence clusters appeared to be linked to parvovirus B19, influenza, CMV and Epstein-Barr virus, according to a later analysis. In a later analysis, HLA-associated TCR beta chains were found to be more clonally expanded and to have lower generation probabilities than equally common non-associated chains. A later analysis found that most CMV-associated TCR beta chains appeared HLA-restricted, with HLA associations seemingly driven largely by CMV exposure. In a later analysis, TCR association rates were found to vary across HLA loci, with the most associated TCRs seen for DRB1 alleles and the fewest for HLA-C alleles. Linkage disequilibrium might explain the correlated functional status among segregating V segments, but an unknown experimental factor could not be ruled out. The presence/absence analyses assumed that sequencing depth was roughly uniform across donors, and that assumption may not be true. Strong co-occurrence of HLA alleles, especially DR and DQ, made assigning TCR associations to individual alleles difficult. For the cohort, immune exposure information was limited to CMV serostatus. V-gene and J-gene trimming of TCR beta chains was associated with a missense DCLRE1C variant in a later genetic analysis, and the association was replicated in an independent cohort. Most TCR sequences were observed very rarely across donors, whereas some public TCRs were present in many individuals. The classifier was reported to diagnose cytomegalovirus status with high specificity and sensitivity in both the original and validation cohorts. A further reported finding was that TCR beta sequences accurately predicted the HLA-A and HLA-B alleles for most subjects in the first cohort. Compared with the approximately 670-donor mean, donors in an Asian-associated ancestry cluster had fewer N-insertions in productive TCRs, according to a later genetic analysis. The authors suggested that the approach could potentially be generalized to other disease states and immunological phenotypes. Because HLA typing was missing for some donors at each locus, association tests included only the typed subset. The study listed 164 TCR beta chains as associated with cytomegalovirus. Three of the identified cytomegalovirus-associated TCR beta chains were confirmed in vitro to be specific for cytomegalovirus antigens. In this cohort, only TCR beta chains were sequenced, and detectable features were limited by the absence of alpha or paired-chain data.

V loses 6 bases of germline sequence and J loses 5 bases, and the interval between the two ends is 19 bases. The CDR3 numbers 15 residues from cysteine through phenylalanine. Only the CDR3 part of the read is kept: 45 bases, read in frame from the first base. CDR1 MDHEN and CDR2 SYDVKM are derived from the germline V gene. The cohort comprised around 690 healthy bone marrow donors. At the time of sampling, all cohort members were nominally healthy, though unrecorded immune exposures were likely present. The donor was CMV seropositive and was included in the group of approximately 310 seropositive cohort members. Each donor provided a peripheral blood sample, and peripheral blood mononuclear cells were used for TCR beta sequencing. Genomic DNA was extracted from the blood cell samples with the Qiagen DNeasy Blood Extraction Kit. The method was the immunoSEQ multiplex PCR assay. A mixture of 60 forward primers for TCR Vbeta segments and 13 reverse primers for TCR Jbeta segments was used in the multiplex PCR. A multiplex PCR assay on genomic DNA amplified the CDR3 region of rearranged TCR beta genes. Amplified TCR beta libraries were sequenced as 87-base-pair reads on the Illumina HiSeq System. From the authors' description of their analysis: A later analysis tallied roughly 78 million unique TCR beta chains across the 700 or so repertoires, and approximately 12 million of those chains were shared by two or more donors. Raw reads were error-corrected and collapsed into unique sequences with a nearest-neighbor algorithm that merged closely related sequences to remove PCR and sequencing errors. Alignment of CDR3 sequences to IMGT reference sequences was used to assign V, D and J gene segments. For a sequence to be retained, a match of at least six nucleotides was required to both a V gene segment and a J gene segment. A rearrangement was called productive if the CDR3 had no stop codons and remained in frame with V and J, and every other rearrangement was called non-productive. Following IMGT convention, CDR3 was defined as the stretch from the second conserved V-encoded cysteine up to the conserved J-encoded phenylalanine. In an earlier analysis of more than 550 of the donors, sequences lacking an unambiguous match to a single V gene segment were excluded. An earlier analysis of some 610 of the donors called V segments functional above 56.7% productive rearrangements and segregating when the between-donor standard deviation exceeded 5%. A statistical classification framework was built to diagnose cytomegalovirus status from the catalog of TCR beta chain sequences. In a later analysis, TCR nucleotide sequences were compared against IMGT/GENE-DB human TR gene sequences so that V and J genes could be assigned. A later analysis assigned CDR3 sequences and most-parsimonious VDJ recombination scenarios with the TCRdist pipeline. In a later analysis, each TCR beta chain was defined by its CDR3 amino acid sequence together with its V-gene family, and reads lacking a unique V-gene family were excluded. As a way to deal with suspected cross-contamination and a sequencing artifact, a later analysis dropped hundreds of nucleotide sequences that were highly shared and had low generation probability. In a later analysis, a clonal expansion index for each public chain was calculated from normalized within-repertoire ranks of inferred template counts. In a later analysis, generation probabilities were computed with a VDJ recombination model fitted to out-of-frame rearrangements, and the resulting probabilities were checked against IGoR. A later analysis scored TCR-TCR, TCR-HLA and TCR-CMV co-occurrence with hypergeometric tests, applying a repertoire-size bias correction to TCR pairs. To estimate false discovery rates, a later analysis permuted the HLA or CMV assignments 20 times. A later analysis grouped co-occurring TCRs with DBSCAN, adding TCRdist sequence similarity when clustering within HLA-allele-positive subsets. Repertoires with fewer than 30,000 or more than 120,000 public chains were left out of co-occurrence clustering, as were about five repertoires with anomalous nucleotide sharing. Not all clones reach the TCRdb copy of this immuneACCESS table, which keeps in-frame sequences only. Checked studies attribute under half of the gap to unresolved V genes and leave the rest unexplained. The V and J calls and the clone size are those of that table, but D and trimming were determined from the DNA. Here the sample has about 150,000 clones; about 82% occur a single time. Of the sample, 1% is held by the ten largest clones.

Sequences were obtained from PBMCs. In this chain, TRBV28 is recombined with TRBJ1-1; the D segment cannot be called with confidence. The sequence was obtained from a woman aged 45-65 years in good health and CMV-seropositive. The CDR3 protein: CASSYERVIATEAFF. The sequenced DNA: TGTGCCAGCAGCTATGAGAGGGTTATAGCTACTGAAGCTTTCTTT.